Following are 26 T cell receptor beta chains from one sample sequenced in a study of control samples from healthy donors and cancer patients (dated by TCRdb to 2020 to 2022). The method was the immunoSEQ multiplex PCR assay. TCRdb provides this immuneACCESS table in a form limited to in-frame rearrangements. Some clones are lacking; in checked studies, under half of them reflect an unresolved V gene, and why the rest are absent is not known. This sample gives about 130,000 clones in total; about 90% of them show up just once. In total, the top ten clones hold 2% to 2.5% of the sample. The specimen sequenced was blood. Receptors originate from a woman between 45 and 60 years old in good health.

The V and J genes are TRBV7-9 and TRBJ1-1; D gene uncertain. CDR3 size: 12 residues. CDR1 SEHNR and CDR2 FQNEAQ come from the germline V gene (reference sequence). V lost 5 bases, J lost 10 bases, and 14 bases lay in between. CDR3 loop: CASSPREWPAFF. In DNA form, the CDR3 reads TGTGCCAGCAGCCCTCGTGAATGGCCAGCTTTCTTT.

This clone came up once. V is TRBV5-4 and J is TRBJ1-6; no firm D call. CDR1 and CDR2 (germline): SGHNT, YYREEE (reference sequence). Trimming left V 4 bases short and J 0 bases short, with 11 bases between. The CDR3 loop spans 16 amino acids. The CDR3 here is CASSGGGSSYNSPLHF. CDR3 sequence (DNA): TGTGCCAGCAGCGGCGGAGGTAGCTCCTATAATTCACCCCTCCACTTT.

V and J are TRBV19 and TRBJ2-2; 14 bases line up with TRBD2. The trim removed 6 bases at V and 8 bases at J, leaving 11 bases unmatched. The CDR3 runs to 17 residues. The V gene's germline CDR1 is LNHDA and CDR2 SQIVND (reference sequence). CDR3 in amino acids: CASRTPTSGRARGELFF. In DNA form, the CDR3 reads TGTGCCAGTAGAACCCCGACTAGCGGGAGGGCCCGAGGGGAGCTGTTTTTT. Based on the CDR3 plus reference TRBV19 and TRBJ2-2, the full variable domain is DGGITQSPKYLFRKEGQNVTLSCEQNLNHDAMYWYRQDPGQGLRLIYYSQIVNDFQKGDIAEGYSVSREKKESFPLTVTSAQKNPTAFYLCASRTPTSGRARGELFFGEGSRLTVL.

The V and J genes are TRBV5-6 and TRBJ2-7; D is possibly TRBD1 or TRBD2 (5 bases each). The CDR3 covers 15 residues. CDR1 and CDR2 (germline): SGHDT, YYEEEE. V was cut by 1 base and J by 6 bases, with 17 bases left in between. The CDR3 here is CASSLSWGSTGEQYF. The CDR3 DNA reads as TGTGCCAGCAGCTTGTCGTGGGGGAGTACGGGCGAGCAGTACTTC. Full variable domain (missing parts from reference TRBV5-6 and TRBJ2-7): DAGVTQSPTHLIKTRGQQVTLRCSPKSGHDTVSWYQQALGQGPQFIFQYYEEEERQRGNFPDRFSGHQFPNYSSELNVNALLLGDSALYLCASSLSWGSTGEQYFGPGTRLTVT.

The J gene is TRBJ1-5, the V gene TRBV28, with 7 bases identical to TRBD1. Germline trimming cut 6 bases from V and 4 bases from J; bases unmatched to any gene: 0. The CDR3 spans 12 residues. Germline V CDR1 and CDR2: MDHEN, SYDVKM. This CDR3 is CASRQGNQPQHF. The DNA of the CDR3 is TGTGCCAGCAGACAGGGGAATCAGCCCCAGCATTTT.

The chain links TRBV7-9 to TRBJ1-2, with 7 bases aligning to TRBD1. The CDR3 covers 16 residues. In germline, CDR1 is SEHNR, CDR2 FQNEAQ (reference sequence). V was pared by 1 base and J by 8 bases, with 13 bases of the junction left unmatched. The CDR3 spells CASSLDPTGKGIGYTF. The CDR3 DNA sequence: TGTGCCAGCAGCTTAGATCCGACAGGGAAGGGGATCGGCTACACCTTC. Supplemented by reference TRBV7-9 and TRBJ1-2, the full variable domain reads DTGVSQNPRHKITKRGQNVTFRCDPISEHNRLYWYRQTLGQGPEFLTYFQNEAQLEKSRLLSDRFSAERPKGSFSTLEIQRTEQGDSAMYLCASSLDPTGKGIGYTFGSGTRLTVV.

Remarks on this clone: At one end the junction does not follow the germline gene, possibly because of a read error. The rearrangement links TRBV18 to TRBJ2-1, with TRBD2 matching 14 bases. This CDR3 is built from 14 residues. Germline CDR1 and CDR2: KGHSH and LQKENI. This CDR3 is CASSPSPGLAGVLF. In DNA, the CDR3 is TGTGCCAGCTCACCTTCTCCGGGACTAGCGGGAGTGCTCTTC.

The sample holds one count of this clone. The chain joins TRBV11-2 to TRBJ1-2; 8 positions match TRBD1. The CDR3 extends over 16 amino acids. J was trimmed by 6 bases and V by 3 bases; bases with no gene match: 12. In germline, CDR1 is SGHAT, CDR2 FQNNGV. CDR3 coding DNA: TGTGCCAGCAGCTTCCTTGAACAGGGGGGAAAACATGGCTACACCTTC. As protein: CASSFLEQGGKHGYTF.

CDR3 in DNA: TGTGCCAGTAGCTCGACAGGGGGCTACGAGCAGTACTTC. It specifies CASSSTGGYEQYF. This chain connects TRBV19 to TRBJ2-7; TRBD1 agrees at 9 bases. Germline V lookup: CDR1 LNHDA, CDR2 SQIVND (reference sequence). CDR3 length: 13 residues. Trimming took 6 bases from V and 3 from J; bases not matched to a gene: 3.

This clone was recorded once. The chain uses TRBV7-8 and TRBJ1-1, with D perhaps TRBD1 (5 bases). The CDR3 spans 16 residues. Germline CDR1 SGHVS, CDR2 FQNEAQ. V was shortened by 5 bases and J by 2 bases, with 18 bases between the two germline ends. The CDR3 DNA reads as TGTGCCAGCAGCCCACGCAGGGTGCAACCAAACACTGAAGCTTTCTTT. This translates into CASSPRRVQPNTEAFF.

The chain joins TRBV19 to TRBJ1-2; D unresolved. The germline V gene encodes CDR1 LNHDA and CDR2 SQIVND (reference sequence). The CDR3 totals 11 residues. V was shortened by 3 bases and J by 8 bases, with 7 bases between the two germline ends. The CDR3 DNA is TGTGCCAGTAGTATGTATAGCGGCTACACCTTC. The encoded protein is CASSMYSGYTF.

This clone was seen just once. This chain joins TRBV7-6 and TRBJ2-1, with 10 nucleotides matching TRBD2. Germline trimming cut 5 bases from V and 4 bases from J; bases unmatched to any gene: 8. This CDR3 comprises 16 residues. Germline V gives CDR1 SGHVS, CDR2 FNYEAQ. CDR3 in amino acids: CASSPRGAGGYNEQFF. CDR3 coding DNA: TGTGCCAGCAGCCCCAGGGGAGCGGGGGGGTACAATGAGCAGTTCTTC.

The V gene is TRBV4-1, the J gene TRBJ1-5; D gene unclear. CDR1 and CDR2 from the germline V gene are MGHRA and YSYEKL. Trimming stripped 0 bases from V and 9 bases from J, with 9 bases between. This CDR3 region has 13 residues. The CDR3 DNA follows: TGCGCCAGCAGCCAAGACCAGGTTTTGCCCCAGCATTTT. This codes for CASSQDQVLPQHF.

The V and J genes are TRBV20-1 and TRBJ2-5; TRBD2 agrees at 9 bases. V was clipped by 3 bases and J by 2 bases; unmatched bases: 7. Germline CDR1 reads DFQATT; CDR2 reads SNEGSKA (reference sequence). This CDR3 spans 15 amino acids. CDR3 nucleotides: TGCAGTGCTAGTGCCCGGCGGGGGGGGCAAGAGACCCAGTACTTC. Protein: CSASARRGGQETQYF.

This sequence joins TRBV12-3 or TRBV12-4 and TRBJ2-4, with 7 nucleotides matching TRBD1. V dropped 3 bases and J dropped 8; count of bases not matched to a gene: 4. CDR3 length equals 13 residues. Written as DNA, the CDR3 is TGTGCCAGCAGTTTTTTGCAGGGGGACATTCAGTACTTC. Protein sequence: CASSFLQGDIQYF.

Note on this clone: At one boundary the junction diverges from the germline segment, which might be a read error. V is TRBV7-7 and J is TRBJ2-1, with 8 bases fitting TRBD2. Germline V CDR1 and CDR2: SSHAT, FNYEAQ (reference sequence). This CDR3 is built from 14 residues. The CDR3 sequence is CASSTNPGGNEQFF. The CDR3, as DNA: TGTGCTAGCAGCACAAACCCGGGAGGGAATGAGCAGTTCTTC.

The chain recombines TRBV18 with TRBJ2-3; possibly TRBD2 for D (6 bases). From germline, CDR1 is KGHSH and CDR2 LQKENI. With 0 bases removed from V and 8 bases from J, the gap between germline ends came to 15 bases. The CDR3 has 15 amino acids. This chain's CDR3 is CASSPPELAIVTQYF. For the CDR3, the DNA is TGTGCCAGCTCACCACCGGAACTAGCAATAGTTACGCAGTATTTT.

A note on this clone: This CDR3 is missing its conserved last phenylalanine or tryptophan, likely due to a read error. No DNA is shown, since the ends of the CDR3 on it are uncertain; the CDR3 is the one TCRdb lists. The genes are TRBV20-1 and TRBJ2-6; no DNA check was done on the table's D call, TRBD1. Germline V lookup: CDR1 DFQATT, CDR2 SNEGSKA (reference sequence). Inclusive of both ends, the CDR3 amounts to 9 amino acids. CDR3: CSAGQDRGH.

This chain connects TRBV2 to TRBJ2-5, with 7 bases identical to TRBD2. Germline CDR1 and CDR2: SNHLY and FYNNEI. V lost 4 bases, J lost 7 bases, and 6 bases stayed unmatched. This CDR3 is 13 amino acids long. This CDR3 is CASSALPGGTQYF. The CDR3 nucleotides read TGTGCCAGCAGTGCGTTACCGGGGGGGACCCAGTACTTC.

This chain uses TRBV11-2 with TRBJ1-5, with D hard to call. This CDR3 comprises 13 residues. Germline CDR1 is SGHAT and CDR2 is FQNNGV. V was trimmed by 2 bases and J by 3 bases, leaving 5 bases between them. The CDR3 is CASSLQINQPQHF. Written as DNA, the CDR3 is TGTGCCAGCAGCTTACAAATCAATCAGCCCCAGCATTTT.

J is TRBJ1-3 and V is TRBV10-2, with D unclear. The germline V gene encodes CDR1 WSHSY and CDR2 SAAADI. This CDR3 has 13 residues. V lost 4 bases, J lost 0 bases, and 4 bases lay in between. The DNA of the CDR3 is TGCGCCAGCAGTGGGGGCTCTGGAAACACCATATATTTT. It codes for CASSGGSGNTIYF.

Notes on this clone: Other DNA sequences in this specimen translate into the identical CDR3. The CDR3 DNA follows: TGTGCCAGCAGCGTCGGACAGAGCTCCTACAATGAGCAGTTCTTC. Translating gives CASSVGQSSYNEQFF. The rearrangement uses TRBV9 and TRBJ2-1; tentative D call: TRBD1 (6 bases). This CDR3 is 15 amino acids long. V lost 2 bases, J lost 0 bases, and 9 bases lay in between. Germline V lookup: CDR1 SGDLS, CDR2 YYNGEE.

The V call is TRBV9, the J call TRBJ1-2; possible D gene TRBD1, 5 bases. The V gene lost 0 bases and the J gene lost 3 bases, with 12 bases spanning the gap. Per the germline V gene, CDR1 is SGDLS and CDR2 is YYNGEE. The CDR3 has 15 amino acids. The CDR3 is CASSVVRGPYYGYTF. The CDR3 DNA reads as TGTGCCAGCAGCGTAGTGAGGGGACCCTACTATGGCTACACCTTC. The variable domain in full, completed from reference TRBV9 and TRBJ1-2, reads DSGVTQTPKHLITATGQRVTLRCSPRSGDLSVYWYQQSLDQGLQFLIQYYNGEERAKGNILERFSAQQFPDLHSELNLSSLELGDSALYFCASSVVRGPYYGYTFGSGTRLTVV.

The rearrangement uses TRBV10-3 and TRBJ1-5; weak D call: TRBD1 (6 bases). The CDR3 has 16 amino acids. CDR1 is ENHRY, CDR2 SYGVKD, per germline. The V gene lost 0 bases and the J gene lost 6 bases, with 15 bases spanning the gap. The CDR3 bases are TGTGCCATCAGTGAGTCCCCCACAGGGCCGGTTCAGCCCCAGCATTTT. Its translation is CAISESPTGPVQPQHF.

V usage is TRBV6-5 and J usage is TRBJ2-4, with D hard to call. The CDR3 covers 15 residues. V was pared by 4 bases and J by 3 bases, with 13 bases between. CDR1 is MNHEY, CDR2 SVGAGI, per germline. The DNA for the CDR3 is TGTGCCAGCAGTTCCCGGTGGGCTGGCAAAAACATTCAGTACTTC. The encoded protein is CASSSRWAGKNIQYF.

The count of this clone is one. The chain links TRBV12-3 or TRBV12-4 to TRBJ2-7; TRBD2 matches 7 bases. CDR3 size: 13 residues. J gave up 6 bases and V 6 bases, and 8 bases lay outside the gene matches. CDR3 amino acids: CASSPGGGGEQYF. The CDR3 DNA is TGTGCCAGCAGCCCTGGCGGGGGTGGCGAGCAGTACTTC.